Below, 13 T cell receptor beta chains from the same sample are listed, as sequenced in a study of T cell repertoires in cytomegalovirus infection. Antigens for these TCRs are unknown. TCRdb fed the reads into MiXCR, producing one record per CDR3 protein. Of about 55,000 distinct CDR3 sequences detected, over 15% appear once; the ten largest clones hold around 67%. Sequenced material: CD8+ T cells from cultured PBMCs, taken from culture after CMV antigen stimulation. These receptors were collected from a human donor in good health (CMV status not recorded). Some clones in this sample may be carry-over from other donors' samples.

This chain uses TRBV25-1 with TRBJ2-3; 7 bases fit TRBD1. This CDR3 has 15 amino acids. The V gene's germline CDR1 is MGHDK and CDR2 SYGVNS. Losses at the gene ends were 1 base for V and 11 bases for J; bases not matched to a gene: 12. CDR3 residues: CASSEWVGTALRQYF. The CDR3 DNA follows: TGTGCCAGCAGTGAATGGGTAGGGACAGCCTTAAGGCAGTATTTT.

This clonotype has just a few counts. The rearrangement links TRBV27 to TRBJ1-2, with D unresolved. V dropped 3 bases and J dropped 0 bases, with 8 bases sitting between them. The length of the CDR3 is 14 residues. Germline CDR1 and CDR2: MNHEY and SMNVEV (reference sequence). CDR3 nucleotides: TGTGCCAGCAGTTTTTCAACTCCTAACTATGGCTACACCTTC. Translating gives CASSFSTPNYGYTF.

The sample holds a few counts of this clonotype. The rearrangement links TRBV10-3 to TRBJ2-2, with 8 bases matching TRBD2. Germline V gene data show CDR1 as ENHRY and CDR2 as SYGVKD. This CDR3 is built from 15 residues. With 4 bases clipped from V and 6 bases from J, the junction kept 7 bases outside the gene matches. This chain's CDR3 is CAISASSLAAGELFF. The DNA of the CDR3 is TGTGCCATCAGTGCCTCCTCACTAGCGGCCGGGGAGCTGTTTTTT.

The V gene is TRBV7-2, the J gene TRBJ2-7; 8 bases are a match to TRBD2. J was trimmed by 5 bases and V by 7 bases; bases with no gene match: 22. Germline V gene data show CDR1 as SGHTA and CDR2 as FQGNSA. This CDR3 has 18 residues. The CDR3 sequence: CASTSPLGREAPFHEQYF. The CDR3 DNA follows: TGTGCCAGCACCTCTCCCCTAGGGCGGGAGGCCCCCTTCCACGAGCAGTACTTC.

This clonotype has only a few counts. The CDR3, as DNA: TGTGCCAGCAGTTACTCAATCGAATTTCTTTCGACTGGAAACACCATATATTTT. This translates into CASSYSIEFLSTGNTIYF. V is TRBV6-5 and J is TRBJ1-3; the D is unclear. Deletions cut 0 bases from V and 2 bases from J, with 17 bases between. Looked up from germline, CDR1 is MNHEY and CDR2 is SVGAGI. This CDR3 has 18 residues.

In this sample, this clonotype turned up a few times. This chain links TRBV27 with TRBJ2-3, with 7 positions matching TRBD2. Unmatched junction bases numbered 3, after V lost 7 bases and J lost 2 bases. Germline loops: CDR1 MNHEY, CDR2 SMNVEV (reference sequence). The CDR3 is 13 residues long. The DNA for the CDR3 is TGTGCCAGCAAGCGGGGCTACACAGATACGCAGTATTTT. Its translation is CASKRGYTDTQYF.

This clonotype occurred a few times. The V gene is TRBV5-6, the J gene TRBJ2-5, with 8 bases identical to TRBD1. The V segment lost 0 bases and the J segment 11 bases; nucleotides outside the gene matches: 9. The length of the CDR3 is 14 residues. Germline V gene lookup returns CDR1 SGHDT and CDR2 YYEEEE. The CDR3 is CASSLDRGARTQYF. CDR3 in DNA: TGTGCCAGCAGCTTGGACAGGGGGGCAAGAACTCAGTACTTC.

With regard to this clonotype: A read error may account for a junction end that differs from germline. This rearrangement joins TRBV19 to TRBJ1-5; TRBD1 is a possible D gene (6 bases). There are 18 residues in the CDR3. Germline assignment: CDR1 LNHDA and CDR2 SQIVND (reference sequence). Here the CDR3 DNA reads TGTGCCAGTAGAATAGGGGGGCCAAAGGGATATAGCAATCAGCCCCAGCATTTT. Amino acid sequence: CASRIGGPKGYSNQPQHF.

The chain recombines TRBV7-9 with TRBJ2-5, with 10 bases lining up with TRBD2. This CDR3 has 14 amino acids. The J segment lost 2 bases and the V segment lost 4 bases, leaving 1 base of the junction unmatched. Germline CDR1 SEHNR, CDR2 FQNEAQ (reference sequence). The CDR3 DNA is TGTGCCAGCAGCTGGACTAGCGGACAAGAGACCCAGTACTTC. Translated, it gives CASSWTSGQETQYF.

The chain uses TRBV7-9 and TRBJ2-3; 8 positions match TRBD2. Germline V gene sequence: CDR1 SEHNR, CDR2 FQNEAQ (reference sequence). V was clipped by 9 bases and J by 4 bases; unmatched bases: 12. This CDR3 spans 15 amino acids. Here the CDR3 DNA reads TGTGCCAGTAGCCCGAAAAGCGGGAGTGCAGATACGCAGTATTTT. Its protein is CASSPKSGSADTQYF.

The CDR3 DNA is TGTGCCAGCAGCTTAACGGTCGGGCTAGCGGTGAACACCGGGGAGCTGTTTTTT. Its protein product is CASSLTVGLAVNTGELFF. The rearrangement joins TRBV7-3 to TRBJ2-2; TRBD2 matches at 7 bases. Germline-derived CDR1 and CDR2 are SGHTA and FQGTGA. The CDR3 consists of 18 residues. Unmatched junction bases numbered 8, after V lost 0 bases and J lost 1 base.

This clonotype appeared a few times. The chain recombines TRBV6-8 with TRBJ1-5; no firm D call. Germline V gene sequence: CDR1 MNHGY, CDR2 SAAAGT. V lost 6 bases to trimming and J lost 2 bases, with 8 bases between them. This CDR3 contains 13 residues. Written as DNA, the CDR3 is TGTGCCAGCAGAAACAAGGGCAATCAGCCCCAGCATTTT. Translating it yields CASRNKGNQPQHF.

This clonotype was observed a few times. The chain has TRBV20-1 and TRBJ2-1, with 16 nucleotides matching TRBD2. Germline V CDR1 and CDR2: DFQATT, SNEGSKA (reference sequence). The J segment lost 5 bases and the V segment lost 5 bases, leaving 9 bases of the junction unmatched. This CDR3 is 17 amino acids long. CDR3 nucleotides: TGCAGTGCTCCCGAGGGGACTAGCGGGAGGGTTAACAATGAGCAGTTCTTC. Its protein is CSAPEGTSGRVNNEQFF.